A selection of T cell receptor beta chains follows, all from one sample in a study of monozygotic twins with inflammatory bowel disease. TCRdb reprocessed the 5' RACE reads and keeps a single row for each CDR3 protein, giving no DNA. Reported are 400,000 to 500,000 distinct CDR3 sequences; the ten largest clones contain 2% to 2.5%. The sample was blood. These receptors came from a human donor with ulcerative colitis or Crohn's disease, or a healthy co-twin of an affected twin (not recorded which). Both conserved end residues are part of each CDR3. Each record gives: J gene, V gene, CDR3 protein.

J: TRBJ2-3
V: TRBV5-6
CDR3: CASSLLATDTQYF

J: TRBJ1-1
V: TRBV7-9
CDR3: CASSLLGTGRIEASF

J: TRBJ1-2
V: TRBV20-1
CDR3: CSASQGQINYGYTF

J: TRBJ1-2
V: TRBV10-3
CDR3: CAIRTTGDDGYTF

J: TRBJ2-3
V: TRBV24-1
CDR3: CATEGGYTDTQYF

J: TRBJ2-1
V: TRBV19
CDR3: CASSISYNEQFF

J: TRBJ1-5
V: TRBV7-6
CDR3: CASSLWDNQPQHF

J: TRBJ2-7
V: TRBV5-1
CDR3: CASTGTGVYEQYF

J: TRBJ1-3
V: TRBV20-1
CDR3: CSVGGGVSGNTIYF

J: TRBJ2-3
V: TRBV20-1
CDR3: CSARVTSGRPDTQYF

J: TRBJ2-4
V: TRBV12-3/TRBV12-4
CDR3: CASSDLGVAKNIQYF

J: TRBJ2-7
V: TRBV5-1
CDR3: CASTFTAGQGRDEQYF

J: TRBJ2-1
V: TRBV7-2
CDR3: CASTRSWRETNEQFF

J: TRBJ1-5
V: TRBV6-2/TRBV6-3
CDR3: CASTPLEAGNQPQHF

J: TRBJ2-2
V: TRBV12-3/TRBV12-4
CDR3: CASSLSDTGELFF

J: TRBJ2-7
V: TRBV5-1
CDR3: CASSLYGREQYF

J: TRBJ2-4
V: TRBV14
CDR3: CASRITGSLAKNIQYF

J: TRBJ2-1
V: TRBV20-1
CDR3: CSATTLAGGPYNEQFF

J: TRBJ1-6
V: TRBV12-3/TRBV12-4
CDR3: CASTLGVASPLHF

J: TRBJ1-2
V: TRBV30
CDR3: CAWSVLQGASGYTF

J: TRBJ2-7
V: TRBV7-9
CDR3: CASGPGGPSSYEQYF

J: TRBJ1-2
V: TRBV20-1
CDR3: CSASTGAEGYTF

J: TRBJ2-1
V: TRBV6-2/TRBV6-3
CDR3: CASSPRRTGNNEQFF

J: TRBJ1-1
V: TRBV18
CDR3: CASSYSTSPGAFF

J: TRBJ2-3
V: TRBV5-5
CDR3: CASSRETSGSVGDTQYF

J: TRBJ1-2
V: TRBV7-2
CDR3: CASSLGRATGGYGYTF

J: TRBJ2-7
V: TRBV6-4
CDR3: CASSRRVVSYEQYF

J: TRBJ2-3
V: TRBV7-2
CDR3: CASSGPGTSATDTQYF

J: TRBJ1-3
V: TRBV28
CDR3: CASSSARDFSYGPGNTIYF

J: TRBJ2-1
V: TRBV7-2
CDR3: CASSLRRHSYNEQFF

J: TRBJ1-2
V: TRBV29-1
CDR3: CSVHTGGNGGYTF

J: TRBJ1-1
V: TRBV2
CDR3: CASIQREFVYTEAFF

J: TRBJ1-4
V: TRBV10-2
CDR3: CASGLTGEANEKLFF

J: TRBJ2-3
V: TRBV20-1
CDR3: CSARDGYRRSTDTQYF

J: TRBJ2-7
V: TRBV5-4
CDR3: CASSSYNEQYF

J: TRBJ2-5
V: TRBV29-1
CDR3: CSVDLGASQETQYF

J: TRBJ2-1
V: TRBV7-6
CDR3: CASSRSLGSSYNEQFF

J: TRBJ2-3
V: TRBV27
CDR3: CASSRVRTSGVTDTQYF

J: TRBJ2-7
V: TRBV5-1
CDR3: CASSLDPGYEQYF

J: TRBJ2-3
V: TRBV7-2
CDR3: CASSLAFTGGRTDTQYF

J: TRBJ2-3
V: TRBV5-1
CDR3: CASSLPEGGSTDTQYF

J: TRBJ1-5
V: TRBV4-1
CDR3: CASSQDATGLGQPQHF

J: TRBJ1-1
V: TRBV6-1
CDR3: CASRGPTGMNTEAFF

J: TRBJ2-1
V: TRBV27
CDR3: CASRLGLAGGNEQFF

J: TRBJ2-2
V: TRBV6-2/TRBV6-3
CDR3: CASTTRGGGPNTGELFF

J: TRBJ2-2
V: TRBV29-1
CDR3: CSVTIAGAGELFF

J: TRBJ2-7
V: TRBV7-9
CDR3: CASSLSNYEQYF

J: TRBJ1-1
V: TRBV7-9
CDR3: CASSPPPSTEAFF

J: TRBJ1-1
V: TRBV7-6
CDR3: CASSLGGSDTEAFF

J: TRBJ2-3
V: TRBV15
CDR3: CATSRRDRGPESTQYF

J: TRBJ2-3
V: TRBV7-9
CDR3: CASSLAGWALRTDTQYF

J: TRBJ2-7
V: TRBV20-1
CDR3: CSATDPQVVEQYF

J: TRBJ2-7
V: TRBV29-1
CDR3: CSVELRGPPMGEQYF

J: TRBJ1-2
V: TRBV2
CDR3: CASSEGSGTANYGYTF

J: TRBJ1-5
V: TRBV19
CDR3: CASSTTGNQPQHF

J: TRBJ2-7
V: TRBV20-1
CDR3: CSASRPELYEQYF